This T cell receptor (beta chain) was recovered during a study of cytomegalovirus exposure and HLA in healthy donors. Study-level results: Within a later analysis, the majority of CMV-associated TCR beta chains appeared HLA-restricted. Earlier analysis looked at TCR beta V segments, and most were productive about 90% or about 30% of the time.

This clone was picked up one time. Its target is unknown. PCR involved 60 Vbeta and 13 Jbeta primers. Assay: immunoSEQ multiplex PCR; the TCRdb copy retains only in-frame clones and omits some. This sample has 85,000 to 110,000 clones, with under 85% found just once. Germline lookup yields CDR1 SGHRS and CDR2 YFSETQ. The CDR3 covers 15 residues. Germline trimming cut 0 bases from V and 2 bases from J; bases unmatched to any gene: 5. This TCR derives from a man aged 50-59 years in good health and CMV-seropositive. The sample comprised PBMCs. J is TRBJ2-7 and V is TRBV5-1; TRBD1 aligns across 7 bases. This CDR3 reads CASSLGPGQTYEQYF. CDR3 in DNA: TGCGCCAGCAGCTTGGGACCGGGACAGACCTACGAGCAGTACTTC.